These T cell receptor beta chains were read from a single sample in a study of beta chain features in type 1 diabetes. Profiling relied on immunoSEQ multiplex PCR, and the TCRdb table lists in-frame clones only, not all of them. The sample records 250,000 to 400,000 clones, roughly 15% being singletons. The specimen was central memory CD4+ T cells from blood. The origin of the receptors is a man aged 25 to 40 in good health. Both conserved end residues are part of each CDR3. Fields, in order: V gene, J gene, D gene, clone size, CDR3 DNA, CDR3 protein. The D gene is left open where the match is weak. Clone size, where shown, is once, few, many, or a class for clones that have expanded.

V: TRBV11-3
J: TRBJ2-1
D: .
size: few
DNA: TGTGCCAGCAGCTTAGAGATCCATGAGCAGTTCTTC
CDR3: CASSLEIHEQFF

V: TRBV6-1
J: TRBJ1-5
D: .
size: few
DNA: TGTGCCAGCAGTGAAAACGCACGTCAGCCCCAGCATTTT
CDR3: CASSENARQPQHF

V: TRBV5-4
J: TRBJ2-1
D: TRBD2
size: few
DNA: TGTGCCAGCAGCTTGGTGGGGCCTAGCGGGAGTGGTGAGCAGTTCTTC
CDR3: CASSLVGPSGSGEQFF

V: TRBV25-1
J: TRBJ1-1
D: TRBD1
size: .
DNA: TGTGCCAGCACCGCACAGGGGATTAGTGTGACTGAAGCTTTCTTT
CDR3: CASTAQGISVTEAFF

V: TRBV4-2
J: TRBJ1-1
D: .
size: few
DNA: TGTGCCAGCAGCCAAGCAAACGGGGGGGGTGAAGCTTTCTTT
CDR3: CASSQANGGGEAFF

V: TRBV6-6
J: TRBJ1-6
D: TRBD1
size: few
DNA: TGTGCCAGCAGCAGGGCAGGACAGGGGAATTCACCCCTCCACTTT
CDR3: CASSRAGQGNSPLHF

V: TRBV11-3
J: TRBJ1-1
D: TRBD1
size: .
DNA: TGTGCCAGCAGCTGGGACAGAACCACTGAAGCTTTCTTT
CDR3: CASSWDRTTEAFF

V: TRBV1
J: TRBJ2-1
D: .
size: .
DNA: TGCACCAGCAGTCCCCCGACTAGCGGGGGGGCGAGCTCCTACAATGAGCAGTTCTTC
CDR3: CTSSPPTSGGASSYNEQFF

V: TRBV7-2
J: TRBJ2-2
D: .
size: .
DNA: TGTGCCAGCAGCTTCGGGCAAACCGGGGAGCTGTTTTTT
CDR3: CASSFGQTGELFF

V: TRBV6-5
J: TRBJ2-6
D: .
size: .
DNA: TGTGCCAGCAGTTATGTAGGGTTGATGGGGGCCAACGTCCTGACTTTC
CDR3: CASSYVGLMGANVLTF

V: TRBV19
J: TRBJ1-5
D: .
size: few
DNA: TGTGCCAGTACTACGACCGCGAGTAGCAATCAGCCCCAGCATTTT
CDR3: CASTTTASSNQPQHF

V: TRBV27
J: TRBJ2-5
D: .
size: few
DNA: TGTGCCAGCAGCTACAAGTACCAAGAGACCCAGTACTTC
CDR3: CASSYKYQETQYF

V: TRBV7-3
J: TRBJ2-3
D: .
size: .
DNA: TGTGCCAGCAGCGGTGCAGATACGCAGTATTTT
CDR3: CASSGADTQYF

V: TRBV9
J: TRBJ2-7
D: TRBD2
size: .
DNA: TGTGCCAGTAGACTAGCGGGCTCCTACGAGCAGTACTTC
CDR3: CASRLAGSYEQYF

V: TRBV6-1
J: TRBJ1-1
D: TRBD1
size: few
DNA: TGTGCCAGCAGTGAGCAGGGGGCTTATACTGAAGCTTTCTTT
CDR3: CASSEQGAYTEAFF

V: TRBV5-1
J: TRBJ1-2
D: .
size: .
DNA: TGCGCCAGCTCCCACGGCTCCTATGGCTACACCTTC
CDR3: CASSHGSYGYTF

V: TRBV20-1
J: TRBJ2-1
D: .
size: .
DNA: TGCAGTGCTACTAGGCGCGGGGAGCAGTTCTTC
CDR3: CSATRRGEQFF

V: TRBV6-1
J: TRBJ1-2
D: .
size: .
DNA: TGTGCCAGCAGTGAAGTGGCGAACTATGGCTACACCTTC
CDR3: CASSEVANYGYTF

V: TRBV6-5
J: TRBJ1-5
D: .
size: .
DNA: TGTGCCAGCAGATCCACAGGTGTTCAGCCCCAGCATTTT
CDR3: CASRSTGVQPQHF

V: TRBV4-1
J: TRBJ2-1
D: .
size: few
DNA: TGCGCCAGCAGCCAACAACAGGACGCCCCGGGCTACAATGAGCAGTTCTTC
CDR3: CASSQQQDAPGYNEQFF

V: TRBV6-5
J: TRBJ1-2
D: .
size: .
DNA: TGTGCCAGCAGTTACTGGGGCAGGAACTATGGCTACACCTTC
CDR3: CASSYWGRNYGYTF

V: TRBV4-1
J: TRBJ2-1
D: .
size: few
DNA: TGCGCCAGCAGCCAAGAGGGTTTTAGGACAGCGTCCTACAATGAGCAGTTCTTC
CDR3: CASSQEGFRTASYNEQFF

V: TRBV27
J: TRBJ2-3
D: .
size: few
DNA: TGTGCCAGCAGCTCCACCCCTCAGGGTGGGAGAACAGATACGCAGTATTTT
CDR3: CASSSTPQGGRTDTQYF

V: TRBV7-3
J: TRBJ2-1
D: TRBD1
size: .
DNA: TGTGCCAGCAGCTTACAAGGGACAGGCAATGAGCAGTTCTTC
CDR3: CASSLQGTGNEQFF

V: TRBV25-1
J: TRBJ1-2
D: .
size: few
DNA: TGTGCCAGCAGTGAATCTAGTGGCTACACCTTC
CDR3: CASSESSGYTF

V: TRBV2
J: TRBJ2-5
D: .
size: .
DNA: TGTGCCAATTCCGGACAGAAACAAGAGACCCAGTACTTC
CDR3: CANSGQKQETQYF

V: TRBV4-1
J: TRBJ1-3
D: .
size: few
DNA: TGCGCCAGCAGCCAAGATGGAGGTTATGGAAACACCATATATTTT
CDR3: CASSQDGGYGNTIYF

V: TRBV6-5
J: TRBJ1-2
D: TRBD1
size: few
DNA: TGTGCCAGCAGTTCTAGAGGACAGGGGTATGGCTACACCTTC
CDR3: CASSSRGQGYGYTF

V: TRBV7-2
J: TRBJ1-1
D: .
size: .
DNA: TGTGCCAGCAGCTTAGCGGCGGGGGCGGGGACTGAAGCTTTCTTT
CDR3: CASSLAAGAGTEAFF

V: TRBV2
J: TRBJ2-7
D: .
size: few
DNA: TGTGCCAGCAGTGAAGAGGCAGGGGTCGAGCAGTACTTC
CDR3: CASSEEAGVEQYF

V: TRBV7-7
J: TRBJ2-5
D: .
size: .
DNA: TGTGCCAGCAGTCTCAGGGTTCTGGAGACCCAGTACTTC
CDR3: CASSLRVLETQYF

V: TRBV18
J: TRBJ1-5
D: .
size: few
DNA: TGTGCCAGCTCACTACAGGGAGGCAATCAGCCCCAGCATTTT
CDR3: CASSLQGGNQPQHF

V: TRBV6-5
J: TRBJ1-2
D: .
size: few
DNA: TGTGCCAGCAGTCAGGTTAACTATGGCTACACCTTC
CDR3: CASSQVNYGYTF

V: TRBV5-8
J: TRBJ2-1
D: TRBD2
size: .
DNA: TGTGCCAGCAGCTTGGGACTAGCTTCCTACAATGAGCAGTTCTTC
CDR3: CASSLGLASYNEQFF

V: TRBV5-4
J: TRBJ2-4
D: TRBD2
size: few
DNA: TGTGCCAGCAGCCAGGATGCTAGCGGGAGGGCCCGGAACATTCAGTACTTC
CDR3: CASSQDASGRARNIQYF